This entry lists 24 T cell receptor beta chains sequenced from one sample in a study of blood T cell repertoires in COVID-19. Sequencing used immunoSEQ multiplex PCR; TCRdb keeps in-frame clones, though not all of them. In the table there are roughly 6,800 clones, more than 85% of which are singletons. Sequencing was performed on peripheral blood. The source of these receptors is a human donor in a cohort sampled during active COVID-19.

CDR3 loop: CASSLDWASYNEQFF. The CDR3, as DNA: TGTGCCAGCAGCTTAGATTGGGCTTCCTACAATGAGCAGTTCTTC. The chain carries TRBV11-2 and TRBJ2-1; D gene uncertain. Germline CDR1 is SGHAT and CDR2 is FQNNGV. The CDR3 runs to 15 residues. Trimming cost V 0 bases and J 1 base, with 7 bases left between them.

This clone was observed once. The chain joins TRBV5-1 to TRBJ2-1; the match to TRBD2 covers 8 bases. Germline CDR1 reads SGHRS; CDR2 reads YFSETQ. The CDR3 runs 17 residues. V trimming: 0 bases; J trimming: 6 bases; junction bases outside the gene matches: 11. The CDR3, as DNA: TGCGCCAGCAGCTTGGTGTCTAGCGGGTGGGGGTCCAATGAGCAGTTCTTC. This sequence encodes CASSLVSSGWGSNEQFF.

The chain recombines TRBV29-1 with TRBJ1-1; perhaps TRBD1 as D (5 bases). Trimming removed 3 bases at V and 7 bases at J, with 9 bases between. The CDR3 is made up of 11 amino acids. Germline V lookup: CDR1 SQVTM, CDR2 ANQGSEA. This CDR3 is CSVDWGDEAFF. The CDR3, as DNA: TGCAGCGTTGATTGGGGGGATGAAGCTTTCTTT.

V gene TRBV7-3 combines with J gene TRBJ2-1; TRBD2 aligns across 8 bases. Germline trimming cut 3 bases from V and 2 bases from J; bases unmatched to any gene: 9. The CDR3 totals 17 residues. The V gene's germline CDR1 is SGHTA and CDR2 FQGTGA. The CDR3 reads CASSFGGGPLPYNEQFF. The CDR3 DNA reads TGTGCCAGCAGCTTCGGCGGGGGGCCACTTCCCTACAATGAGCAGTTCTTC.

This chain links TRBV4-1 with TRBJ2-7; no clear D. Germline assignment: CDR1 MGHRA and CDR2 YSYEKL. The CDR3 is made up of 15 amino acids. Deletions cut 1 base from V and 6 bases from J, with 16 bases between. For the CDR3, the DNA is TGCGCCAGCAGCCAAGTGCACTACTTCGACCGCGAGCAGTACTTC. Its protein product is CASSQVHYFDREQYF.

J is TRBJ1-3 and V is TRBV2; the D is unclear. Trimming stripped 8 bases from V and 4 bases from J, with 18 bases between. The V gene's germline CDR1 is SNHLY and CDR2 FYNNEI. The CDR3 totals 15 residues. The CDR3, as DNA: TGTGCCAGCGCCCGACAAGGGAGTATAGGAAACACCATATATTTT. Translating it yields CASARQGSIGNTIYF.

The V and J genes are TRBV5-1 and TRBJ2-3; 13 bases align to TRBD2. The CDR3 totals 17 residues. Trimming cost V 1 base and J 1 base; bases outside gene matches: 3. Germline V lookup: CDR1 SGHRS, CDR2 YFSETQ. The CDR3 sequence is CASSLTGTSGGTDTQYF. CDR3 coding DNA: TGCGCCAGCAGCTTGACCGGGACTAGCGGGGGCACAGATACGCAGTATTTT.

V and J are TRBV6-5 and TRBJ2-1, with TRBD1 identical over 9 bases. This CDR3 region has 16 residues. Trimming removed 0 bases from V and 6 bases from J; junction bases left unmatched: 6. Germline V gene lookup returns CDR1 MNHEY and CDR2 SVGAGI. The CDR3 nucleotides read TGTGCCAGCAGTTACTCACCGGGACAGGGAGGCAATGAGCAGTTCTTC. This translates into CASSYSPGQGGNEQFF.

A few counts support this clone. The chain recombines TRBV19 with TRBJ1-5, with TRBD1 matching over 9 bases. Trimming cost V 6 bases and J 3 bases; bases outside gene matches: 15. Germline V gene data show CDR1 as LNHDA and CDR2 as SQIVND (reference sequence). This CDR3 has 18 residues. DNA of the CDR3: TGTGCCAGTAGCTTCCCAGTCTCCGGGACAGGGTACAATCAGCCCCAGCATTTT. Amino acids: CASSFPVSGTGYNQPQHF.

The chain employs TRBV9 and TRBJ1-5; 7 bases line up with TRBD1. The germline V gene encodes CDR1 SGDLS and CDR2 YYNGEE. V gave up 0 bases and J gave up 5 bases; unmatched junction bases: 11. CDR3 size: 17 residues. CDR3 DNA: TGTGCCAGCAGCGTAGATTGGCGAGGGGGCGCGGATCAGCCCCAGCATTTT. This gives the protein CASSVDWRGGADQPQHF.

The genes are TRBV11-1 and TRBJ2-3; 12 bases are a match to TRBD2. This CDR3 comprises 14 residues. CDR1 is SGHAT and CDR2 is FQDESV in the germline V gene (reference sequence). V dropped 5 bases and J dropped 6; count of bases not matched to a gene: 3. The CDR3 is CASSVTSGSDTQYF. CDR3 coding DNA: TGTGCCAGCAGCGTGACTAGCGGGAGTGATACGCAGTATTTT.

The CDR3, as DNA: TGTGCCAGCAGCTTATCCCTCTATGGCTACACCTTC. Translated, it gives CASSLSLYGYTF. The rearrangement links TRBV6-2 or TRBV6-3 to TRBJ1-2; D gene ambiguous. V was shortened by 6 bases and J by 4 bases, with 9 bases between the two germline ends. This CDR3 comprises 12 residues. Per the germline V gene, CDR1 is MNHEY and CDR2 is SVGEGT.

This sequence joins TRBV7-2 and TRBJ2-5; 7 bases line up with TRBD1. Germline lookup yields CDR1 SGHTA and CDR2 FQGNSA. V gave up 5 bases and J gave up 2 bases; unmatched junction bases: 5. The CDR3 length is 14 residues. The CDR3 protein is CASSTGQIQETQYF. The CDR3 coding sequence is TGTGCCAGCAGCACGGGACAGATACAAGAGACCCAGTACTTC.

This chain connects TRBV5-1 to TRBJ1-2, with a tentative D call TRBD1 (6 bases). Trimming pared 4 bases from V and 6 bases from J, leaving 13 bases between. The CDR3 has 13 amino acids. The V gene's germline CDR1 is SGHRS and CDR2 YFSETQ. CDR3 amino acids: CASSAQGAHGYTF. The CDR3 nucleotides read TGCGCCAGCAGCGCACAGGGAGCCCATGGCTACACCTTC.

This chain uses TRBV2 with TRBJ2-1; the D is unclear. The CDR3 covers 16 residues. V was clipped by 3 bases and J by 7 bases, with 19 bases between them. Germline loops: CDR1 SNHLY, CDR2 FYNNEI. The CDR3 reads CASSEVDSPSPNEQFF. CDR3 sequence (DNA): TGTGCCAGCAGTGAGGTCGACTCCCCGTCCCCTAATGAGCAGTTCTTC.

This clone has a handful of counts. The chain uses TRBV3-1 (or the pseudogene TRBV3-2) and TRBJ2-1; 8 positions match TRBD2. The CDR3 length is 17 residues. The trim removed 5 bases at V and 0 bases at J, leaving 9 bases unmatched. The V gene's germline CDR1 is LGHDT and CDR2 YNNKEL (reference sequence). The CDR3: CASSRTRGGSSYNEQFF. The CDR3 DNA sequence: TGTGCCAGCAGCAGAACCCGGGGGGGGAGCTCCTACAATGAGCAGTTCTTC.

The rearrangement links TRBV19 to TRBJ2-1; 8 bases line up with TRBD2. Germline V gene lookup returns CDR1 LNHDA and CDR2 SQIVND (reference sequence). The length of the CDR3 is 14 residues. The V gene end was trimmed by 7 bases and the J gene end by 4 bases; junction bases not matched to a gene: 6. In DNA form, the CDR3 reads TGTGCCAGTATGAGCGGGAGTGGGTACAATGAGCAGTTCTTC. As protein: CASMSGSGYNEQFF. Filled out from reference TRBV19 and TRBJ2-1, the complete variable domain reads DGGITQSPKYLFRKEGQNVTLSCEQNLNHDAMYWYRQDPGQGLRLIYYSQIVNDFQKGDIAEGYSVSREKKESFPLTVTSAQKNPTAFYLCASMSGSGYNEQFFGPGTRLTVL.

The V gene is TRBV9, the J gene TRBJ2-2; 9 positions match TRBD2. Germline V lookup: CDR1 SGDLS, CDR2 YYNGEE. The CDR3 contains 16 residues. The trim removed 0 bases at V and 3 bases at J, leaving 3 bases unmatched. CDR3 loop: CASSVEAGGYTGELFF. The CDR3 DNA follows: TGTGCCAGCAGCGTAGAAGCGGGAGGCTACACCGGGGAGCTGTTTTTT.

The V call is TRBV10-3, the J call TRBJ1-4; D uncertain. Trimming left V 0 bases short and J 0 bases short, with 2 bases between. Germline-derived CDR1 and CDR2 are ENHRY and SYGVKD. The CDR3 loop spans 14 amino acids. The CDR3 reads CAISESTTNEKLFF. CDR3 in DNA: TGTGCCATCAGTGAGTCTACAACTAATGAAAAACTGTTTTTT.

The DNA of the CDR3 is TGCGCCAGCAGCTTGGATACTGGGACTAGCGGGAGCACGGAGACCCAGTACTTC. Amino acids: CASSLDTGTSGSTETQYF. V and J are TRBV5-1 and TRBJ2-5, with TRBD2 matching over 14 bases. Germline V lookup: CDR1 SGHRS, CDR2 YFSETQ. This CDR3 has 18 residues. The ends lost 0 bases at V and 5 bases at J; junction bases unmatched: 9.

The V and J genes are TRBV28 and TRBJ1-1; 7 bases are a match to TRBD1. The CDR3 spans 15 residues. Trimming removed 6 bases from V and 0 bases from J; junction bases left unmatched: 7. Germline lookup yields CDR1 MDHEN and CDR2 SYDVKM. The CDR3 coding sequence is TGTGCCAGCAGCATAAGGGACAGTATGAACACTGAAGCTTTCTTT. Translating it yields CASSIRDSMNTEAFF.

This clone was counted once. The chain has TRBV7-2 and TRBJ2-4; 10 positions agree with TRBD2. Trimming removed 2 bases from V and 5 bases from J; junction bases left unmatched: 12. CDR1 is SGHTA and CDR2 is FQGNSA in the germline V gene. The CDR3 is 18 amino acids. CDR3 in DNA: TGTGCCAGCAGCTTAAGGAGTGGGCTAGCGGGGGAGCAAAACATTCAGTACTTC. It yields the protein CASSLRSGLAGEQNIQYF.

The CDR3 sequence is CASSSIAGRETQYF. CDR3 nucleotides: TGTGCCAGCAGCTCGATAGCGGGGCGGGAGACCCAGTACTTC. This chain joins TRBV5-5 and TRBJ2-5; 8 nucleotides agree with TRBD2. The length of the CDR3 is 14 residues. Germline values: CDR1 SGHKS, CDR2 YYEKEE (reference sequence). V dropped 3 bases and J dropped 5; count of bases not matched to a gene: 6.

In DNA form, the CDR3 reads TGTGCCAGCAGCTTAGTCAGGACCGGGGAGCTGTTTTTT. Its protein product is CASSLVRTGELFF. The chain joins TRBV7-2 to TRBJ2-2, with D uncertain. CDR1 is SGHTA and CDR2 is FQGNSA in the germline V gene. This CDR3 has 13 amino acids. Trimming stripped 1 base from V and 5 bases from J, with 5 bases between.